The source of this T cell receptor beta chain is a study of metastatic and nonmetastatic thyroid tumors. Study-wide results and caveats: TCR beta diversity was reportedly significantly higher in malignant thyroid tumors than benign nodules, in blood and tumor.

Ten or more counts support this clone. Its antigen is unidentified. The authors' processing: A papillary thyroid cancer distant-metastasis classifier was built from CDR3 differences across clinicopathological groups. TCRdb reanalyzed the PCR reads via MiXCR. None of the V and J calls come from the authors' own analysis; TCRdb made them. The data contain tens of thousands of clones, over 20% of them seen just once; the ten biggest clones take up about 14%. Thyroid surgery was preceded by no treatment in any patient. Sequencing was carried out using blood. The receptor was derived from a female donor with papillary thyroid cancer or a benign thyroid nodule (not recorded which). Some clones in this sample may be carry-over from other donors' samples.

The CDR3 region has the DNA TGCGCCAGCAGCCGGACTAGCGGGGAGCAGTTCTTC. As protein: CASSRTSGEQFF. This chain connects TRBV4-3 to TRBJ2-1; 11 bases are shared with TRBD2. From germline, CDR1 is LGHNA and CDR2 YSLEER. V lost 4 bases to trimming and J lost 10 bases; unmatched junction nucleotides: 0. CDR3 length: 12 amino acids.